The rows below give T cell receptor beta chains drawn from one sample of a study of identical twins. Using its own MiXCR run on the 5' RACE reads, TCRdb lists one record per CDR3 protein. The data show hundreds of thousands of distinct CDR3 sequences, roughly 26% seen once. These records were also assigned to another study, of T cells expressing NK-cell markers.

The material sequenced was CD4+ T cells sorted from blood. The receptors stem from a woman aged 18-30 years in good health. CDR3s include the opening cysteine and the closing phenylalanine or tryptophan. Fields, in order: V gene, D gene, J gene, clone size, CDR3 DNA, CDR3 protein. The D gene is left open where the match is weak. Clone size is stated in some rows and not others, as once, few, many or a class when expanded.

>TRBV10-3|TRBD1|TRBJ1-2|.
TGTGCCATCGTGGGGGACAGGACGGGAGGCTACACCTTC
CAIVGDRTGGYTF
>TRBV12-3/TRBV12-4|.|TRBJ1-5|many
TGTGCCAGCAGTTTAGGCCGCCGCAAGGGATCAGCCCAGCATTTT
CASSLGRRKGSAQHF
>TRBV6-1|.|TRBJ1-5|.
TGTGCCAGCAGTCGCACTCTCCCTAGCAATCAGCCCCAGCATTTT
CASSRTLPSNQPQHF
>TRBV5-5|TRBD1|TRBJ2-5|.
TGTGCCAGCAGCTTCTGGACAGGACAAGAGACCCAGTACTTC
CASSFWTGQETQYF
>TRBV20-1|TRBD2|TRBJ2-3|.
TGCAGTGCTAACCAGGCTAGCGGGGGCACAGATACGCAGTATTTT
CSANQASGGTDTQYF
>TRBV14|.|TRBJ2-7|.
TGTGCCAGCAGCCAAGGTGGGACCGTCACCTACGAGCAGTACTTC
CASSQGGTVTYEQYF
>TRBV20-1|TRBD1|TRBJ1-2|.
TGCAGTGCTCTCGTCCGAGGGGGCGCGGGAGGCTACACCTTC
CSALVRGGAGGYTF
>TRBV10-3|TRBD1|TRBJ1-6|many
TGTGCCATCAGTCGACAGGGTGAAAATTCACCCCTCCACTTT
CAISRQGENSPLHF
>TRBV9|.|TRBJ1-4|few
TGTGCCAGCAGCGTAGTTCCAGGCCCTAATGAAAAACTGTTTTTT
CASSVVPGPNEKLFF
>TRBV9|TRBD2|TRBJ2-7|.
TGTGCCAGCAGCGTAGAGGCTAGCGGGATAGGCGAGCAGTACTTC
CASSVEASGIGEQYF
>TRBV4-3|.|TRBJ2-5|medium-sized
TGCGCCAGCAGCCAAGATCTGCCCGGGACCCAAGAGACCCAGTACTTC
CASSQDLPGTQETQYF
>TRBV29-1|.|TRBJ2-1|.
TGCAGCCTCACCGTGAGCTCCTACAATGAGCAGTTCTTC
CSLTVSSYNEQFF
>TRBV6-2/TRBV6-3|.|TRBJ1-1|many
TGTGCCAGCAGTTACAGGGGGGACACTGAAGCTTTCTTT
CASSYRGDTEAFF
>TRBV10-3|.|TRBJ1-1|.
TGTGCCATCAGTGGGGGGGGAAGAACTGAAGCTTTCTTT
CAISGGGRTEAFF
>TRBV20-1|TRBD1|TRBJ1-6|.
TGCAGTGCTAGTGAGTTGAAGGACAGGGCGAGTTCACCCCTCCACTTT
CSASELKDRASSPLHF
>TRBV7-2|.|TRBJ1-3|few
TGTGCCAGCAGTTACAAACCTGGAAACACCATATATTTT
CASSYKPGNTIYF
>TRBV21-1|.|TRBJ2-5|.
TGTGCCAGCAGCAAAACACCGTTTCAAGAGACCCAGTACTTC
CASSKTPFQETQYF
>TRBV11-1|.|TRBJ1-1|many
TGTGCCAGCAGGAGAGGCCCGAACACTGAAGCTTTCTTT
CASRRGPNTEAFF
>TRBV2|.|TRBJ1-1|few
TGTGCCAGCAGTGGATCAAGACACCTTGAAGCTTTCTTT
CASSGSRHLEAFF
>TRBV18|TRBD2|TRBJ2-5|few
TGTGCCAGCTCACCACGCGGGGGGTACCAAGAGACCCAGTACTTC
CASSPRGGYQETQYF
>TRBV6-5|TRBD2|TRBJ2-1|.
TGTGCCAGCAGTTACTCGATGGCTAGCGGGACGGAGCAGTTCTTC
CASSYSMASGTEQFF
>TRBV15|.|TRBJ2-7|few
TGTGCCACCAGCAGAGTCCTCACCTTAGACTACGAGCAGTACTTC
CATSRVLTLDYEQYF
>TRBV12-3/TRBV12-4|TRBD1|TRBJ2-6|few
TGTGCCAGCAGTAGCCGAGGGACAGGGTGGTCTGGGGCCAACGTCCTGACTTTC
CASSSRGTGWSGANVLTF
>TRBV7-9|.|TRBJ1-6|few
TGTGCCAGCAGACATCCAAGGCAGGGTGATTCACCCCTCCACTTT
CASRHPRQGDSPLHF
>TRBV24-1|TRBD1|TRBJ2-1|.
TGTGCCACCAGTGGACAGGGGGCCGCTGAGCAGTTCTTC
CATSGQGAAEQFF
>TRBV20-1|.|TRBJ1-2|many
TGCAGTGCTAACAAAGGGGGGAGGGATGGCTACACCTTC
CSANKGGRDGYTF
>TRBV10-3|TRBD1|TRBJ2-3|.
TGTGCCATCAGACTTCAACAGGGGGCTTCGACAGATACGCAGTATTTT
CAIRLQQGASTDTQYF
>TRBV7-8|TRBD1|TRBJ2-1|few
TGTGCCAGCACCCCAAGGACAGGGGATCCCAATGAGCAGTTCTTC
CASTPRTGDPNEQFF
>TRBV10-3|.|TRBJ2-1|many
TGTGCCATCAGGTCTAGCGACAGCAATGAGCAGTTCTTC
CAIRSSDSNEQFF
>TRBV20-1|.|TRBJ2-1|.
TGCAGTGCCCCCGGGACTCCTACGTGGGATGAGCAGTTCTTC
CSAPGTPTWDEQFF
>TRBV27|.|TRBJ1-3|.
TGTGCCAGCAGGAGTTCCTCTGGAAACACCATATATTTT
CASRSSSGNTIYF
>TRBV12-3/TRBV12-4|.|TRBJ2-1|few
TGTGCCAGCAGTTTCATGTCAGGGAGGCCGGTCTTC
CASSFMSGRPVF
>TRBV20-1|TRBD2|TRBJ2-7|few
TGCAGTGCTAGACCTGATGGACTAGCGGACTACGAGCAGTACTTC
CSARPDGLADYEQYF
>TRBV3-1|.|TRBJ1-1|.
TGTGCCAGCAGCCAATGGCGGAACACTGAAGCTTTCTTT
CASSQWRNTEAFF
>TRBV5-6|TRBD1|TRBJ1-1|few
TGTGCCAGCAGCCTAAAGGGGGCGGGAACTGAAGCTTTCTTT
CASSLKGAGTEAFF
>TRBV3-1|.|TRBJ2-2|few
TGTGCCAGCAGCCAATGGACACGGAACACCGGGGAGCTGTTTTTT
CASSQWTRNTGELFF
>TRBV7-6|TRBD1|TRBJ1-2|many
TGTGCCAGCAGCTTAGGGACAGGGGCGATTGGCTACACCTTC
CASSLGTGAIGYTF
>TRBV2|.|TRBJ2-5|.
TGTGCCAGCAGTGAAATGGGAGAGACCCAGTACTTC
CASSEMGETQYF
>TRBV6-2/TRBV6-3|.|TRBJ1-2|.
TGTGCCAACAGGCGGGAGTTCTATGGCTACACCTTC
CANRREFYGYTF
>TRBV11-2|TRBD1|TRBJ2-7|.
TGTGCCAGCAGCTCACTGCCCGGGACAGGGTCCTCCTACGAGCAGTACTTC
CASSSLPGTGSSYEQYF
>TRBV5-1|TRBD1|TRBJ1-3|.
TGCGCCAGCAGCTTGGAATCGACGGGACAGGACCTTGGCACCATATATTTT
CASSLESTGQDLGTIYF
>TRBV5-5|.|TRBJ1-2|few
TGTGCCAGCGCACGGAGCTATGGCTACACCTTC
CASARSYGYTF
>TRBV10-3|.|TRBJ1-1|.
TGTGCCATCAGTGGAGGGACCCTCATTAACACTGAAGCTTTCTTT
CAISGGTLINTEAFF
>TRBV5-5|TRBD1|TRBJ2-7|few
TGTGCCAGCAGAAAGACAGGGGTCGGCGAGCAGTACTTC
CASRKTGVGEQYF